This T cell receptor beta chain was sequenced for a study of blood T cell repertoires in COVID-19. Assay: immunoSEQ multiplex PCR; the TCRdb copy retains only in-frame clones and omits some. The sample holds 250,000 or so clones; about nine tenths are singletons and the top ten take 2.7%. CDR1 is LGHDT and CDR2 is YNNKEL in the germline V gene (reference sequence). V lost 2 bases and J 1 base, leaving 5 bases between the germline ends. This CDR3 spans 13 amino acids. The sequenced sample consisted of peripheral blood. The sequence was collected from an older woman with acute or convalescent COVID-19. The chain joins TRBV3-1 (or the pseudogene TRBV3-2) to TRBJ1-1; D not resolved. This chain's CDR3 is CASSQRQNTEAFF. CDR3 coding DNA: TGTGCCAGCAGCCAAAGACAGAACACTGAAGCTTTCTTT.